The rows below give T cell receptor beta chains drawn from one sample of a study of shared clonotypes between healthy human individuals. Using immunoSEQ multiplex PCR, the repertoire was profiled, and TCRdb retains in-frame clones only, with some absent. In the table there are just over 2,000,000 clones, about 95% of which are singletons. The sample taken for sequencing was naive CD4+ T cells sorted from blood. The receptors originated from a man younger than 30 in good health. Both conserved end residues are part of each CDR3. The D gene is left open where the match is weak. A clone size is listed for some rows: how often the clone was seen (once, few, many), or a class if it is expanded.

clone_size d_call j_call v_call cdr3_nt cdr3_aa
- TRBD1 TRBJ1-1 TRBV5-1 TGCGCCAGCAGCGTACAGGGGGAGAACACTGAAGCTTTCTTT CASSVQGENTEAFF
- - TRBJ2-7 TRBV29-1 TGCAGCGTTAACAGTGCCCGGGGCGAGCAGTACTTC CSVNSARGEQYF
once TRBD1 TRBJ2-1 TRBV18 TGTGCCAGCTCCCAAGGGACAGGTAACCACAATGAGCAGTTCTTC CASSQGTGNHNEQFF
- TRBD1 TRBJ1-5 TRBV28 TGTGCCAGCAGCCCCGGACAGGGTTTTCAGCCCCAGCATTTT CASSPGQGFQPQHF
- - TRBJ1-4 TRBV28 TGTGCCAGCACCCTGAGGTCGGGGAGGGAAAAACTGTTTTTT CASTLRSGREKLFF
- - TRBJ1-1 TRBV30 TGTGCCTGGACCTCGGGGACTGAAGCTTTCTTT CAWTSGTEAFF
- TRBD1 TRBJ2-1 TRBV30 TGTGCCTGGAACGGACAGGTCGAAGGTGAGCAGTTCTTC CAWNGQVEGEQFF
- - TRBJ2-2 TRBV5-6 TGTGCCAGCAGCTTGGCACCAGGGGCGAACACCGGGGAGCTGTTTTTT CASSLAPGANTGELFF
- TRBD1 TRBJ2-7 TRBV5-1 TGCGCCAGCAGCATCCAGGGGGTCTCCTACGAGCAGTACTTC CASSIQGVSYEQYF
- TRBD1 TRBJ2-4 TRBV7-2 TGTGCCAGCAGCTTAAGGACAGGGGACATTCAGTACTTC CASSLRTGDIQYF
- - TRBJ1-1 TRBV19 TGTGCCAGTAGCGCAGGGGTTGGAGGAGCTGAAGCTTTCTTT CASSAGVGGAEAFF
- TRBD1 TRBJ1-2 TRBV19 TGTGCCAGTAGCTATGGGACAGGGCTGGATGGCTACACCTTC CASSYGTGLDGYTF